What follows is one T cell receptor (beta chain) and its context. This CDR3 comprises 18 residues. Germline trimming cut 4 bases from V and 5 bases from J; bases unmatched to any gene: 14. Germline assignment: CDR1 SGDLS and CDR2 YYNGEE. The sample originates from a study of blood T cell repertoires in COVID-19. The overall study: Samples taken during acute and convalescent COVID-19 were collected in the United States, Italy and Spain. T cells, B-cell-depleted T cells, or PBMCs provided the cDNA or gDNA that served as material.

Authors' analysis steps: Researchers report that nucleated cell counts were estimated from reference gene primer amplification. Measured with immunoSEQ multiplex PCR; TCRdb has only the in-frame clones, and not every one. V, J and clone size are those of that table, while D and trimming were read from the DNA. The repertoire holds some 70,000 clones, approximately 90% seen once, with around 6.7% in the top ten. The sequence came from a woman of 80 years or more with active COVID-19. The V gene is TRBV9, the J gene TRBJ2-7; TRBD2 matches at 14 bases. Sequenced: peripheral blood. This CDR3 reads CASSPLPGTSGSGDEQYF. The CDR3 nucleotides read TGTGCCAGCAGCCCCCTCCCCGGGACTAGCGGGAGCGGGGACGAGCAGTACTTC.